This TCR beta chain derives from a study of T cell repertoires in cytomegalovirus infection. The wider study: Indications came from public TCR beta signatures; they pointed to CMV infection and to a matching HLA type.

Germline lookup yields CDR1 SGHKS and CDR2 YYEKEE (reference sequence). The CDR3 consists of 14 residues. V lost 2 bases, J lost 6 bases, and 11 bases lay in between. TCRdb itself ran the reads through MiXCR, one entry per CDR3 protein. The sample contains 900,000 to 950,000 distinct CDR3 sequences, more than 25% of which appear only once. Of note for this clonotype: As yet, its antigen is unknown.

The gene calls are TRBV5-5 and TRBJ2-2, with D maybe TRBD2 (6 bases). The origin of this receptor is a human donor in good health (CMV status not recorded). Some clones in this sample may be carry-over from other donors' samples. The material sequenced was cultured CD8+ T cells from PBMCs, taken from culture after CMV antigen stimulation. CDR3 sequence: CASSFPGGAGELFF. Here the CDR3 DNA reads TGTGCCAGCAGCTTCCCCGGGGGTGCCGGGGAGCTGTTTTTT.